The clone carrying this TCR beta chain came up a few times. This entry belongs to a study of T cells after yellow fever vaccination. TCRdb re-analysed the 5' RACE reads in MiXCR, keeping a single row per CDR3 protein. Of 450,000 to 600,000 distinct CDR3 sequences listed, less than 20% are singletons. CDR1 and CDR2 (germline): DFQATT, SNEGSKA (reference sequence). The CDR3 loop spans 11 amino acids. V was cut by 5 bases and J by 8 bases, with 12 bases left in between. Sequences were derived from PBMCs, sampled less than 6 days after the first yellow fever vaccination. The TCR sequence derives from a man aged 18 to 35 who received the YFV17D yellow fever vaccine. The rearrangement joins TRBV20-1 to TRBJ1-1; D perhaps matches TRBD1 (6 bases). The CDR3 DNA reads as TGCAGTGCTTACAGGGAGGTGGAAGCTTTCTTT. Protein sequence: CSAYREVEAFF.